This T cell receptor beta chain was captured in a study of cytomegalovirus exposure and HLA in healthy donors. Findings and caveats of the study: A list of roughly 180 TCR beta chains associated with cytomegalovirus was given. Reportedly, diagnosis of cytomegalovirus status by the classifier showed high specificity and sensitivity. Previously analyzed data showed that most TCR beta V segments were productive at a frequency of about 87% or about 30%. What a later analysis reportedly showed was that an Asian-associated ancestry cluster had fewer N-insertions than the roughly 700-donor mean.

Concerning this clone itself: Its matching antigen is unknown.

60 Vbeta and 13 Jbeta primers were used in PCR. Method: immunoSEQ multiplex PCR; TCRdb's copy keeps in-frame clones and lacks some. The table has over 120,000 clones, less than 85% seen once. Germline CDR1 MNHEY, CDR2 SMNVEV (reference sequence). The CDR3 runs to 14 residues. Trimming removed 0 bases at V and 2 bases at J, with 8 bases between. The chain has TRBV27 and TRBJ2-7; D is undetermined. What was sequenced was PBMCs. The receptor's source is a woman aged 55-69 years in good health and CMV-seropositive. This CDR3 is CASSLSNRAYEQYF. The CDR3, as DNA: TGTGCCAGCAGTTTATCGAACAGAGCCTACGAGCAGTACTTC.